This T cell receptor (beta chain) derives from a study of T cell responses to AZD1222 COVID-19 vaccine. The repertoire was sequenced with immunoSEQ multiplex PCR; TCRdb's copy has only in-frame clones and lacks some. The sample shows tens of thousands of clones, 80% to 90% of them seen only once. The source of this sequence is an adult who received the AZD1222 COVID-19 vaccine. This specimen consisted of peripheral blood, obtained 28 days after the second AZD1222 dose.

CDR3 bases: TGTGCCAGCAAAAGGGAGAACTATGGCTACACCTTC. Residues: CASKRENYGYTF. This rearrangement joins TRBV6-5 to TRBJ1-2, with D unclear. Germline values: CDR1 MNHEY, CDR2 SVGAGI. The ends were cut back, 7 bases at V and 2 bases at J, with 8 bases in the middle. The CDR3 has 12 amino acids.